The T cell receptor beta chain described here comes from a study of cytomegalovirus exposure and HLA in healthy donors. Study-wide points: Being productive about 87% or about 30% of the time was typical of most TCR beta V segments in an earlier analysis.

Germline trimming cut 0 bases from V and 5 bases from J; bases unmatched to any gene: 4. The germline CDR1 and CDR2 sequences are SGDLS and YYNGEE. CDR3 size: 15 residues. To note about this clone: What it recognizes is unknown.

PCR was performed using 60 Vbeta and 13 Jbeta primers. Sequenced by immunoSEQ multiplex PCR; TCRdb stores in-frame clones only, minus some. This table has about 130,000 clones, around three quarters appearing once. Sequenced material: PBMCs. The chain recombines TRBV9 with TRBJ2-1; 8 bases match TRBD2. The receptor comes from a woman aged 45-65 years in good health and CMV-seronegative. The DNA of the CDR3 is TGTGCCAGCAGCGTAGCACTAGCGGAAAACAATGAGCAGTTCTTC. Translated, it gives CASSVALAENNEQFF.